This is a list of T cell receptor beta chains from one sample in a study of shared clonotypes between healthy human individuals. Some clones are missing from TCRdb's copy, which holds only in-frame ones; the method was immunoSEQ multiplex PCR. The sample has about 710,000 clones, approximately 77% seen once. The material sequenced was memory CD4+ T cells sorted from blood. All receptors come from a woman aged 25 to 39 in good health. Both conserved end residues are part of each CDR3. Each record gives: D gene, J gene, V gene, clone size, CDR3 DNA, CDR3 protein. The D gene is left open where the match is weak. The size field is filled for only some rows; it gives once, few, many or a size class.

TRBD1,TRBJ1-5,TRBV2,.,TGTGCCAGCAGTGTCCGACAGGGTAATCAGCCCCAGCATTTT,CASSVRQGNQPQHF
.,TRBJ2-5,TRBV5-1,.,TGCGCCAGCAGCTTGGTTGGGGAAGAGACCCAGTACTTC,CASSLVGEETQYF
.,TRBJ2-5,TRBV7-8,.,TGTGCCTCCCTGGGTGGGTGGCAAGAGACCCAGTACTTC,CASLGGWQETQYF
TRBD1,TRBJ2-3,TRBV27,.,TGTGCCAGCCTCCAAAGGGCGGACAGGGGATATGTAGATACGCAGTATTTT,CASLQRADRGYVDTQYF
TRBD2,TRBJ2-7,TRBV19,few,TGTGCCAGTACCGGACTAGCGGGCGAGCAGTACTTC,CASTGLAGEQYF
.,TRBJ1-1,TRBV7-9,few,TGTGCCAGCAGCCGGATGAGCACTGAAGCTTTCTTT,CASSRMSTEAFF
.,TRBJ2-3,TRBV12-5,.,TGTGCTAGTGGGGCTGACTGGAGCTCCGCTACGCAGTATTTT,CASGADWSSATQYF
TRBD2,TRBJ2-3,TRBV11-3,.,TGTGCCAGCAGCTTGGACGGACTAGCGGGAGTAGATACGCAGTATTTT,CASSLDGLAGVDTQYF
TRBD2,TRBJ2-3,TRBV29-1,once,TGCAGCGTTCTCTCTAGCGGGAGTAGTGAAGATACGCAGTATTTT,CSVLSSGSSEDTQYF
.,TRBJ1-1,TRBV18,.,TGTGCCAGCTCACCGGGCCTGGGGGTTATGAACACTGAAGCTTTCTTT,CASSPGLGVMNTEAFF
.,TRBJ1-5,TRBV2,few,TGTGCCAGCAGTGAGGGACTTATTAATCAGCCCCAGCATTTT,CASSEGLINQPQHF
.,TRBJ2-1,TRBV14,.,TGTGCCAGCAGCCGGGGACTGCAGAATGAGCAGTTCTTC,CASSRGLQNEQFF
TRBD1,TRBJ2-4,TRBV19,.,TGTGCCAGTAGTATCCAGGACAGGGGGCAGGCCATTCAGTACTTC,CASSIQDRGQAIQYF
TRBD1,TRBJ1-2,TRBV5-1,few,TGCGCCAGCAGCAGAACGACCGGGACAGGGAGAGGCTACACCTTC,CASSRTTGTGRGYTF
.,TRBJ2-7,TRBV19,.,TGTGCCAGTAGTTCGCCCGGGACGCGCCCCGAGCAGTACTTC,CASSSPGTRPEQYF
TRBD2,TRBJ2-7,TRBV7-2,.,TGTGCCAGCAGCTTAGGAGGTAGCGGGAGGGCCCTGACCGAGCAGTACTTC,CASSLGGSGRALTEQYF
TRBD1,TRBJ1-5,TRBV28,.,TGTGCCAGCAGACAGCAGGGACAGAATAATCAGCCCCAGCATTTT,CASRQQGQNNQPQHF
.,TRBJ2-2,TRBV27,once,TGTGCCAGCAGTTCCCCTCCCGGGGAGCTGTTTTTT,CASSSPPGELFF
.,TRBJ1-3,TRBV18,.,TGTGCCAGCTGCGGGACACGGGGATCTAACACCATATATTTT,CASCGTRGSNTIYF
.,TRBJ1-1,TRBV7-2,.,TGTGCCAGCAGCTCCTTAGTGGAGAAAGCTTTCTTT,CASSSLVEKAFF
.,TRBJ2-7,TRBV7-3,.,TGTGCCAGCAGCTTAGCATTCAACTACGAGCAGTACTTC,CASSLAFNYEQYF
TRBD1,TRBJ1-2,TRBV4-1,.,TGCGCCAGCAGAACACCGGGACAGGGGATTAAGAATGGCTACACCTTC,CASRTPGQGIKNGYTF
.,TRBJ2-5,TRBV10-3,.,TGTGCCATCAGTGAGGAGGGAGGGGGCACGACCCAGTACTTC,CAISEEGGGTTQYF
TRBD2,TRBJ2-3,TRBV18,.,TGTGCCAGCTCACCCCAAGAAGCACTAGCGGGGGGCACAGATACGCAGTATTTT,CASSPQEALAGGTDTQYF
.,TRBJ1-5,TRBV6-1,.,TGTGCCAGCAGGGACGGACATCAAGGTCAGCCCCAGCATTTT,CASRDGHQGQPQHF
.,TRBJ1-5,TRBV19,.,TGTGCCAGTAGTTGGGGGGCGGCGGACGGTCAGCCCCAGCATTTT,CASSWGAADGQPQHF
TRBD2,TRBJ2-7,TRBV28,.,TGTGCCAGCAGTTTGCTAGGGACTAGCGGGGACTACGAGCAGTACTTC,CASSLLGTSGDYEQYF
TRBD1,TRBJ2-1,TRBV7-6,few,TGTGCCAGCAGCATAGGACAGGGGGGGAATGAGCAGTTCTTC,CASSIGQGGNEQFF
TRBD1,TRBJ2-1,TRBV5-1,.,TGCGCCAGCAGCCCCGAGGGACAGGGGCAGTTCTTC,CASSPEGQGQFF
.,TRBJ1-3,TRBV7-8,.,TGTGCCAGCAGCTTAGAGTGGGACTCTGGAAACACCATATATTTT,CASSLEWDSGNTIYF
.,TRBJ2-1,TRBV14,.,TGTGCCAGCAGCCAAGATATCCTAGCCAATGAGCAGTTCTTC,CASSQDILANEQFF
.,TRBJ1-4,TRBV18,.,TGTGCCAGCTCACCTGGGACGGATGAAAAACTGTTTTTT,CASSPGTDEKLFF
.,TRBJ2-2,TRBV6-5,.,TGTGCCAGCAGTTACTCCCTTACGGGCGGGGAGCTGTTTTTT,CASSYSLTGGELFF
.,TRBJ1-2,TRBV5-3,.,TGTGCCAGAAGCCATTCCTGGGAGTATGGCTACACCTTC,CARSHSWEYGYTF
TRBD1,TRBJ1-5,TRBV27,.,TGTGCCAGCAGTACCCGACAGGGGGATCAGCCCCAGCATTTT,CASSTRQGDQPQHF
TRBD1,TRBJ2-1,TRBV6-5,.,TGTGCCAGCACTTCCGTGGACAGGGGCAATGAGCAGTTCTTC,CASTSVDRGNEQFF
TRBD1,TRBJ1-2,TRBV18,few,TGTGCCAGCTCACCTTCTCGGACAGGGGGAGGCTACACCTTC,CASSPSRTGGGYTF
TRBD2,TRBJ2-1,TRBV28,.,TGTGCCAGCAATATACTAGCGGGTAGATACAATGAGCAGTTCTTC,CASNILAGRYNEQFF
.,TRBJ1-2,TRBV18,few,TGTGCCAGCTCACCCACCCCGGACTATGGCTACACCTTC,CASSPTPDYGYTF
.,TRBJ1-1,TRBV21-1,.,TGTGCCAGCAGCAAAGAGGAGACAGGGGGCAAGTCTGAAGCTTTCTTT,CASSKEETGGKSEAFF
TRBD1,TRBJ1-2,TRBV5-1,few,TGCGCCAGCAGCCAAGACAGGGGGCTGGGTGGCTACACCTTC,CASSQDRGLGGYTF
.,TRBJ1-5,TRBV4-1,.,TGCGCCAGCAGCCAAGGGATCACAGGTGGCAATCAGCCCCAGCATTTT,CASSQGITGGNQPQHF
TRBD2,TRBJ2-3,TRBV18,.,TGTGCCAGCTCTCCTGAGACTAGCGGGGGCACAGATACGCAGTATTTT,CASSPETSGGTDTQYF
.,TRBJ2-1,TRBV19,.,TGTGCCAGTAACGGGGGAGCGTTCAATGAGCAGTTCTTC,CASNGGAFNEQFF
.,TRBJ2-7,TRBV25-1,.,TGTGCCAGCAGTGAAGTCGGGAGCTACGAGCAGTACTTC,CASSEVGSYEQYF
TRBD1,TRBJ1-2,TRBV6-5,.,TGTGCCAGCAGTTTGGACAGGTTGGACTATGGCTACACCTTC,CASSLDRLDYGYTF
.,TRBJ1-5,TRBV6-1,.,TGTGCCAGCAGTACCATTAGCAATCAGCCCCAGCATTTT,CASSTISNQPQHF